These 27 T cell receptor beta chains came from one sample sequenced in a study of PD-L1 blockade in urothelial cancer. TCRdb's copy holds only in-frame clones and misses some; the assay was immunoSEQ multiplex PCR. The table records some 39,000 clones, roughly 81% of them present only once. The time point: peripheral blood 6 weeks after treatment start. Sequenced here: PBMCs, sampled around atezolizumab (anti-PD-L1) treatment. The receptors were gathered from a man aged 65 to 85 with urothelial cancer.

This sequence joins TRBV18 and TRBJ2-1, with 7 bases aligning to TRBD2. Per the germline V gene, CDR1 is KGHSH and CDR2 is LQKENI. The CDR3 length is 15 residues. V trimming: 3 bases; J trimming: 0 bases; junction bases outside the gene matches: 2. The CDR3 DNA reads TGTGCCAGCTCACCCCTAGCGGACTCCTACAATGAGCAGTTCTTC. This codes for CASSPLADSYNEQFF.

The genes are TRBV2 and TRBJ2-2, with 14 bases identical to TRBD2. The germline V gene has CDR1 SNHLY and CDR2 FYNNEI. This CDR3 contains 15 residues. The J segment lost 5 bases and the V segment lost 4 bases, leaving 0 bases of the junction unmatched. CDR3 loop: CASSGTSGRTGELFF. The CDR3 DNA reads TGTGCCAGCAGTGGGACTAGCGGGAGGACCGGGGAGCTGTTTTTT.

The rearrangement uses TRBV25-1 and TRBJ2-7; maybe TRBD1 (6 bases). V lost 7 bases, J lost 5 bases, and 15 bases lay in between. The CDR3 extends over 13 amino acids. Germline values: CDR1 MGHDK, CDR2 SYGVNS. CDR3 nucleotide sequence: TGTGCCAGCAAACCACAGGGCAGGGACGAGCAGTACTTC. Its translation: CASKPQGRDEQYF.

The rearrangement joins TRBV30 to TRBJ2-7, with 7 nucleotides matching TRBD1. Germline V gene data show CDR1 as GTSNPN and CDR2 as SVGIG (reference sequence). With V trimmed by 3 bases and J by 6 bases, 5 bases remained unmatched. This CDR3 comprises 12 residues. CDR3 coding DNA: TGTGCCTGGAGAGACCGACAGGGCGAGCAGTACTTC. It specifies CAWRDRQGEQYF.

The DNA of the CDR3 is TGTGCCAGCAGCTTAGAGGGCACCCAGGGCACTGAAGCTTTCTTT. It translates to CASSLEGTQGTEAFF. The genes are TRBV7-9 and TRBJ1-1; possibly TRBD1 for D (5 bases). The germline V gene encodes CDR1 SEHNR and CDR2 FQNEAQ (reference sequence). The CDR3 sequence is 15 residues long. The V and J ends lost 1 base and 4 bases respectively, with 13 bases between them.

This chain connects TRBV25-1 to TRBJ2-5, with TRBD2 matching 8 bases. The CDR3 totals 15 residues. The J segment lost 1 base and the V segment lost 1 base, leaving 2 bases of the junction unmatched. The germline V gene has CDR1 MGHDK and CDR2 SYGVNS. This CDR3 is CASSESSGSQETQYF. For the CDR3, the DNA is TGTGCCAGCAGTGAATCAAGCGGGAGCCAAGAGACCCAGTACTTC.

The gene calls are TRBV5-1 and TRBJ1-3; 7 positions match TRBD1. J gave up 0 bases and V 4 bases, and 7 bases lay outside the gene matches. Germline V gene data show CDR1 as SGHRS and CDR2 as YFSETQ. The CDR3 covers 16 residues. The chain's CDR3 is CASSLGTDYSGNTIYF. The CDR3 bases are TGCGCCAGCAGCCTCGGGACAGACTACTCTGGAAACACCATATATTTT.

This clone has a handful of counts. Written as DNA, the CDR3 is TGCGCCAGCAGCTCGACAGTTTCGAACACTGAAGCTTTCTTT. As protein: CASSSTVSNTEAFF. J is TRBJ1-1 and V is TRBV5-1, with D perhaps TRBD1 (5 bases). Germline V gene lookup returns CDR1 SGHRS and CDR2 YFSETQ. V was cut by 3 bases and J by 1 base, with 10 bases left in between. The CDR3 is 14 residues long.

This rearrangement joins TRBV4-1 to TRBJ2-7, with a weak D call TRBD2 (7 bases). CDR3 length: 15 amino acids. Per the germline V gene, CDR1 is MGHRA and CDR2 is YSYEKL. V gave up 4 bases and J gave up 3 bases, with 16 bases separating them. The CDR3 region is CASSPRWGGFYEQYF. The CDR3 region has the DNA TGCGCCAGCAGCCCACGATGGGGGGGCTTCTACGAGCAGTACTTC.

The chain carries TRBV6-1 and TRBJ2-1, with D perhaps TRBD2 (5 bases). Per germline, CDR1 MNHNS and CDR2 SASEGT. CDR3 length: 14 amino acids. Deletions cut 6 bases from V and 2 bases from J, with 11 bases between. CDR3: CASRLMGAYNEQFF. DNA for the CDR3: TGTGCCAGCAGATTAATGGGAGCCTACAATGAGCAGTTCTTC.

J is TRBJ1-5 and V is TRBV7-8; no firm D call. Germline assignment: CDR1 SGHVS and CDR2 FQNEAQ. The ends were cut back, 1 base at V and 1 base at J, with 8 bases in the middle. The CDR3 runs to 15 residues. In nucleotides, the CDR3 is TGTGCCAGCAGCTTAGATCTTGTGAGCAATCAGCCCCAGCATTTT. Translation gives CASSLDLVSNQPQHF.

V and J are TRBV7-2 and TRBJ2-5; D might be TRBD2 (6 bases). Germline V gene lookup returns CDR1 SGHTA and CDR2 FQGNSA. Trimming took 1 base from V and 1 from J, leaving 16 bases between them. The CDR3 loop spans 17 amino acids. Here the CDR3 DNA reads TGTGCCAGCAGCTTAGTACCGGGACTCTCCCTCCAAGAGACCCAGTACTTC. It translates to CASSLVPGLSLQETQYF. The complete variable domain, with remaining parts taken from reference TRBV7-2 and TRBJ2-5, reads GAGVSQSPSNKVTEKGKDVELRCDPISGHTALYWYRQSLGQGLEFLIYFQGNSAPDKSGLPSDRFSAERTGGSVSTLTIQRTQQEDSAVYLCASSLVPGLSLQETQYFGPGTRLLVL.

On this clone itself: The sample holds other DNA sequences that translate to the same CDR3. The rearrangement uses TRBV2 and TRBJ2-5; unclear D gene. The germline gives CDR1 SNHLY, CDR2 FYNNEI. The CDR3 sequence is 14 residues long. Trimming pared 3 bases from V and 5 bases from J, leaving 13 bases between. The CDR3 sequence is CASSESRGGETQYF. CDR3 nucleotides: TGTGCCAGCAGTGAGTCCCGAGGTGGCGAGACCCAGTACTTC.

The chain is built from TRBV19 and TRBJ1-4; D not certain. The CDR3 totals 14 residues. V shed 5 bases and J shed 1 base, with 8 bases lying between them. Germline-derived CDR1 and CDR2 are LNHDA and SQIVND (reference sequence). The CDR3 DNA follows: TGTGCCAGTAGTGTATTCAGAACTAATGAAAAACTGTTTTTT. Translation gives CASSVFRTNEKLFF.

The gene calls are TRBV18 and TRBJ2-7; D gene unclear. Germline values: CDR1 KGHSH, CDR2 LQKENI. V was cut by 2 bases and J by 4 bases, with 9 bases left in between. The CDR3 sequence is 13 residues long. The CDR3: CASSPAADYEQYF. The CDR3 nucleotides are TGTGCCAGCTCACCAGCCGCAGATTACGAGCAGTACTTC.

V and J are TRBV18 and TRBJ2-2; 11 nucleotides line up with TRBD2. V lost 8 bases to trimming and J lost 6 bases; unmatched junction nucleotides: 5. The CDR3 runs 14 residues. Germline V gene lookup returns CDR1 KGHSH and CDR2 LQKENI. In DNA, the CDR3 is TGTGCCAGCCTACTACTAGCGGGAGCCGGGGAGCTGTTTTTT. This encodes CASLLLAGAGELFF.

The chain carries TRBV6-5 and TRBJ2-5, with 9 bases fitting TRBD1. The V and J ends lost 7 bases and 3 bases, in that order; junction bases with no gene match: 3. This CDR3 spans 13 amino acids. CDR1 is MNHEY and CDR2 is SVGAGI in the germline V gene. The CDR3 region is CASTRTGEETQYF. For the CDR3, the DNA is TGTGCCAGCACCAGGACAGGGGAAGAGACCCAGTACTTC.

V gene TRBV27 combines with J gene TRBJ2-1; a weak D match, TRBD2 (5 bases). The CDR3 contains 15 residues. Per germline, CDR1 MNHEY and CDR2 SMNVEV (reference sequence). V was pared by 2 bases and J by 3 bases, with 11 bases between. The CDR3 here is CASSLTAGNYNEQFF. The CDR3 coding sequence is TGTGCCAGCAGTTTAACTGCGGGTAACTACAATGAGCAGTTCTTC.

The genes are TRBV30 and TRBJ2-1, with TRBD2 matching 9 bases. Germline CDR1 and CDR2: GTSNPN and SVGIG (reference sequence). V shed 0 bases and J 6 bases; nucleotides not matched to a gene: 3. This CDR3 contains 14 residues. CDR3 sequence reads: CAWSVASGINEQFF. The CDR3 DNA reads TGTGCCTGGAGTGTGGCTAGCGGGATCAATGAGCAGTTCTTC.

This clone occurred a few times. CDR3 in amino acids: CASSPWDSGDEQFF. CDR3 bases: TGTGCCAGCAGCCCTTGGGACTCCGGCGATGAGCAGTTCTTC. The chain uses TRBV9 and TRBJ2-1; D might be TRBD2 (6 bases). The CDR3 totals 14 residues. V was shortened by 4 bases and J by 8 bases, with 16 bases between the two germline ends. CDR1 and CDR2 from the germline V gene are SGDLS and YYNGEE. The full variable domain, in which reference TRBV9 and TRBJ2-1 provide the parts outside the CDR3, is DSGVTQTPKHLITATGQRVTLRCSPRSGDLSVYWYQQSLDQGLQFLIQYYNGEERAKGNILERFSAQQFPDLHSELNLSSLELGDSALYFCASSPWDSGDEQFFGPGTRLTVL.

The chain recombines TRBV6-5 with TRBJ1-5; weak D call: TRBD1 (5 bases). CDR3 length equals 14 residues. V lost 6 bases and J lost 5, with 14 bases in between. Germline V gene lookup returns CDR1 MNHEY and CDR2 SVGAGI. CDR3: CASSSDSVYQPQHF. CDR3 nucleotide sequence: TGTGCCAGCAGCTCCGACAGCGTGTATCAGCCCCAGCATTTT.

This clone was counted only a few times. The chain links TRBV2 to TRBJ2-5; 9 positions match TRBD1. Per germline, CDR1 SNHLY and CDR2 FYNNEI. V shed 8 bases, J shed 4 bases, and the junction held 11 bases outside the gene matches. The CDR3 sequence is 15 residues long. The CDR3 DNA is TGTGCCAGCCTTAGCGACAGGGGGTTTGGAGAGACCCAGTACTTC. The encoded protein is CASLSDRGFGETQYF.

Of note for this clone: Within the sample, other DNA sequences also encode this same CDR3. J is TRBJ2-3 and V is TRBV2; D possibly corresponds to TRBD1 (6 bases). V lost 5 bases, J lost 1 base, and 10 bases lay in between. Germline V gene sequence: CDR1 SNHLY, CDR2 FYNNEI. CDR3 length: 14 amino acids. This chain's CDR3 is CASSYRQGTDTQYF. The CDR3 DNA is TGTGCCAGCAGTTATAGACAGGGCACAGATACGCAGTATTTT. Combining the CDR3 with reference TRBV2 and TRBJ2-3 gives the whole variable domain EPEVTQTPSHQVTQMGQEVILRCVPISNHLYFYWYRQILGQKVEFLVSFYNNEISEKSEIFDDQFSVERPDGSNFTLKIRSTKLEDSAMYFCASSYRQGTDTQYFGPGTRLTVL.

The V gene is TRBV5-4, the J gene TRBJ2-1; the match to TRBD2 covers 13 bases. The length of the CDR3 is 16 residues. J lost 7 bases, V lost 4 bases, and 8 bases had no gene match. Germline V gives CDR1 SGHNT, CDR2 YYREEE (reference sequence). The CDR3 loop is CASSGRTSGSENEQFF. CDR3 in DNA: TGTGCCAGCAGCGGACGGACTAGCGGGAGTGAAAATGAGCAGTTCTTC.

This chain connects TRBV5-4 to TRBJ2-2; TRBD1 aligns across 7 bases. Germline V gene data show CDR1 as SGHNT and CDR2 as YYREEE (reference sequence). The CDR3 covers 16 residues. J lost 2 bases, V lost 5 bases, and 9 bases had no gene match. The CDR3 nucleotides are TGTGCCAGCAGTTACGGGACAGCTACAAACACCGGGGAGCTGTTTTTT. Its protein product is CASSYGTATNTGELFF.

The chain has TRBV2 and TRBJ2-3, with D possibly TRBD1 on 5 matching bases. The CDR3 is 12 residues long. Trimming stripped 6 bases from V and 2 bases from J, with 6 bases between. Germline V gene sequence: CDR1 SNHLY, CDR2 FYNNEI. The CDR3 bases are TGTGCCAGCAGCAGGGACACAGATACGCAGTATTTT. Protein product: CASSRDTDTQYF.

V usage is TRBV28 and J usage is TRBJ2-7, with TRBD2 matching over 10 bases. This CDR3 region has 13 residues. The V gene end was trimmed by 6 bases and the J gene end by 6 bases; junction bases not matched to a gene: 5. Germline CDR1 is MDHEN and CDR2 is SYDVKM. The CDR3 sequence is CASSPAGGREQYF. The CDR3 bases are TGTGCCAGCAGCCCAGCGGGGGGGCGCGAGCAGTACTTC.